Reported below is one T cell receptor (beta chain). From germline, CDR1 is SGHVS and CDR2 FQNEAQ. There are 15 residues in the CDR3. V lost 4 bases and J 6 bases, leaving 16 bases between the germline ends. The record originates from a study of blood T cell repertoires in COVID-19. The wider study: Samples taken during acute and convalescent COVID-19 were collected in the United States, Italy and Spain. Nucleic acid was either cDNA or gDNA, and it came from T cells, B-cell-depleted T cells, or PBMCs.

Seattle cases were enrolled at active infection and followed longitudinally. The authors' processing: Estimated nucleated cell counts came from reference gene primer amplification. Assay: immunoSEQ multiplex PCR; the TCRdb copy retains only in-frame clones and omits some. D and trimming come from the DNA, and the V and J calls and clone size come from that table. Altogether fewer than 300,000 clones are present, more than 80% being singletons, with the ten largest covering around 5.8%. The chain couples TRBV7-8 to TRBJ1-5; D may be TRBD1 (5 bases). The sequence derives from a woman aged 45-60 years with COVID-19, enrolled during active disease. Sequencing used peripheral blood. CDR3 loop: CASSSLAGGLQPQHF. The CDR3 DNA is TGTGCCAGCAGCTCCCTTGCGGGGGGTCTTCAGCCCCAGCATTTT.